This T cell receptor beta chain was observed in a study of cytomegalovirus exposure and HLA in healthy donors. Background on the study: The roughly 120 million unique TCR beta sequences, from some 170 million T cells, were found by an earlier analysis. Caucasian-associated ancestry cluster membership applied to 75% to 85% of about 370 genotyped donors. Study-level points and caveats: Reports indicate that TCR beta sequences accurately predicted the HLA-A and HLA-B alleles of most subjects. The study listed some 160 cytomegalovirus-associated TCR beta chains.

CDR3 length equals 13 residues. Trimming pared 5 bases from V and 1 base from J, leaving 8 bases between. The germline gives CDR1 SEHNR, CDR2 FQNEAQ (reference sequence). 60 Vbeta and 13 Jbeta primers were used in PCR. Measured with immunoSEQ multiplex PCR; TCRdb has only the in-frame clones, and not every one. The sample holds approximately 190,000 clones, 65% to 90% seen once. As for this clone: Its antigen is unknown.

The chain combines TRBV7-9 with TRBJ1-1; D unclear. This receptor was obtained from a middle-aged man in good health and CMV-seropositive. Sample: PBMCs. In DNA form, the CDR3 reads TGTGCCAGCAGCCCAAGCTGGAACACTGAAGCTTTCTTT. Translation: CASSPSWNTEAFF. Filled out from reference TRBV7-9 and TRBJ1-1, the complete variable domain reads DTGVSQNPRHKITKRGQNVTFRCDPISEHNRLYWYRQTLGQGPEFLTYFQNEAQLEKSRLLSDRFSAERPKGSFSTLEIQRTEQGDSAMYLCASSPSWNTEAFFGQGTRLTVV.